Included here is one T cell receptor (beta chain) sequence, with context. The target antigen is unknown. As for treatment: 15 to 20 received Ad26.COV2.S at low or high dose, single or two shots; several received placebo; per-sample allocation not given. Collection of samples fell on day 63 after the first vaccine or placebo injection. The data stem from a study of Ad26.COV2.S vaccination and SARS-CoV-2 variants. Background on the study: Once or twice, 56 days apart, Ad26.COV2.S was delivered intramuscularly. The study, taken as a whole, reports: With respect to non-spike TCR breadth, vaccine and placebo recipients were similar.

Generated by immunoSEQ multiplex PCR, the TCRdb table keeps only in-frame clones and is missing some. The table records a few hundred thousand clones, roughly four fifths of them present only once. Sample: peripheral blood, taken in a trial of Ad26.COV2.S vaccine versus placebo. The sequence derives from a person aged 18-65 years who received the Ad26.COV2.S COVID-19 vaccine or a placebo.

CDR3 bases: TGTGCCAGTAGTATTGCAACTATGGGGAATAATTCACCCCTCCACTTT. Amino acid sequence: CASSIATMGNNSPLHF. The genes are TRBV19 and TRBJ1-6, with D hard to call. With 3 bases removed from V and 5 bases from J, the gap between germline ends came to 14 bases. The CDR3 loop spans 16 amino acids. Per the germline V gene, CDR1 is LNHDA and CDR2 is SQIVND (reference sequence).